The rows below give T cell receptor beta chains drawn from one sample of a study of OX40 agonist ivuxolimab in advanced cancers. Data came from immunoSEQ multiplex PCR; TCRdb stores just in-frame clones and leaves some out. The sample consists of about 73,000 clones, about 92% of them appearing once. This specimen was CD4+ or CD8+ T cells sorted from blood, taken in a trial of the OX40 agonist ivuxolimab. The source is an adult with an advanced solid tumor such as melanoma, head and neck, liver or kidney cancer. The CDR3 runs from the conserved cysteine through the conserved F or W. The order of the fields is clone size, J gene, V gene, D gene, CDR3 protein, CDR3 DNA. The D gene is left open where the match is weak. Rows give clone size only sometimes, using once, few, many, or a class for an expanded clone.

>.|TRBJ2-3|TRBV5-4|.
CASSGGTDTQYF
TGTGCCAGCAGCGGGGGCACAGATACGCAGTATTTT
>once|TRBJ1-2|TRBV7-9|.
CASSDGTAAAGYTF
TGTGCCAGCAGTGATGGGACGGCCGCAGCCGGCTACACCTTC
>.|TRBJ2-7|TRBV11-2|TRBD1
CASSSFDRDRGYEQYF
TGTGCCAGCAGCTCATTCGATAGGGACAGGGGTTACGAGCAGTACTTC
>.|TRBJ2-5|TRBV14|.
CASSQYRATETQYF
TGTGCCAGCAGCCAATATCGGGCGACGGAGACCCAGTACTTC
>.|TRBJ1-2|TRBV6-1|TRBD1
CASRETGLPNYGYTF
TGTGCCAGCAGGGAGACAGGGCTGCCGAACTATGGCTACACCTTC
>once|TRBJ2-3|TRBV23-1|TRBD1
CASSLGQGTDTQYF
TGCGCCAGCAGCCTAGGACAGGGTACAGATACGCAGTATTTT
>.|TRBJ2-6|TRBV6-1|.
CASGHYPPGANVLTF
TGTGCCAGTGGACATTACCCTCCTGGGGCCAACGTCCTGACTTTC
>.|TRBJ2-3|TRBV7-3|TRBD2
CASSSSLAGGPVTDTQYF
TGTGCCAGCAGCTCCTCTCTAGCGGGGGGCCCCGTCACAGATACGCAGTATTTT
>.|TRBJ2-1|TRBV6-4|.
CASSDSYTGANYNEQFF
TGTGCCAGCAGTGACTCTTATACGGGGGCCAACTACAATGAGCAGTTCTTC
>.|TRBJ2-2|TRBV13|.
CASSSMDTRITGELFF
TGTGCCAGCAGCTCAATGGACACCCGAATCACCGGGGAGCTGTTTTTT
>.|TRBJ2-1|TRBV27|.
CASSLVAVNEQFF
TGTGCCAGCAGTTTAGTAGCTGTCAATGAGCAGTTCTTC
>.|TRBJ1-6|TRBV6-4|TRBD1
CASSDQTGSGSPLHF
TGTGCCAGCAGTGACCAGACAGGGTCGGGTTCACCCCTCCACTTT
>.|TRBJ2-7|TRBV5-1|.
CASSWTTGPSKAEQYF
TGCGCCAGCAGCTGGACCACGGGGCCCAGCAAGGCCGAGCAGTACTTC
>.|TRBJ2-5|TRBV6-4|TRBD2
CASSAGTSGGETQYF
TGTGCCAGCAGTGCCGGGACTAGCGGGGGAGAGACCCAGTACTTC
>.|TRBJ1-2|TRBV5-1|.
CASSLLEGDTGFEYGYTF
TGCGCCAGCAGCTTGCTAGAGGGTGATACAGGGTTCGAATATGGCTACACCTTC
>.|TRBJ2-7|TRBV30|.
CAWIGTTTYEQYF
TGTGCCTGGATTGGGACGACAACCTACGAGCAGTACTTC
>.|TRBJ2-5|TRBV6-5|.
CASSSGSGKETQYF
TGTGCCAGCAGTTCAGGGAGCGGAAAAGAGACCCAGTACTTC
>.|TRBJ2-7|TRBV7-9|TRBD2
CASSSGLAGVSSYEQYF
TGTGCCAGCAGCTCGGGACTAGCGGGGGTAAGCTCCTACGAGCAGTACTTC
>.|TRBJ2-7|TRBV5-6|.
CASSLGQSSYEQYF
TGTGCCAGCAGCTTGGGACAGAGCTCCTACGAGCAGTACTTC
>.|TRBJ2-5|TRBV7-7|TRBD2
CASSLAPTSGGALETQYF
TGTGCTAGCAGCTTAGCGCCCACTAGCGGGGGGGCCCTTGAGACCCAGTACTTC
>once|TRBJ1-6|TRBV15|.
CATSREGARFGDSPLHF
TGTGCCACCAGCAGAGAAGGGGCACGGTTCGGGGATTCACCCCTCCACTTT
>.|TRBJ2-1|TRBV19|.
CARSQGRGHKGEQFF
TGTGCCAGATCCCAAGGAAGGGGTCATAAGGGTGAGCAGTTCTTC
>.|TRBJ1-2|TRBV2|.
CASRSIYGYTF
TGTGCCAGCCGGAGCATCTATGGCTACACCTTC
>few|TRBJ1-5|TRBV30|.
CAWSVLQGNQPQHF
TGTGCCTGGAGTGTGCTGCAGGGGAATCAGCCCCAGCATTTT
>.|TRBJ1-5|TRBV9|.
CASSVDGGNQPQHF
TGTGCCAGCAGCGTAGACGGGGGCAATCAGCCCCAGCATTTT
>once|TRBJ2-2|TRBV13|.
CASRLGVGELFF
TGTGCCAGCAGGTTGGGAGTCGGGGAGCTGTTTTTT
>.|TRBJ2-5|TRBV11-2|.
CASSPWEGESQETQYF
TGTGCCAGCAGCCCCTGGGAGGGGGAATCTCAAGAGACCCAGTACTTC
>.|TRBJ2-3|TRBV7-3|.
CASSAEITSTDTQYF
TGTGCCAGCAGCGCCGAAATCACTAGCACAGATACGCAGTATTTT
>.|TRBJ2-7|TRBV5-4|.
CASSSGRLSSYEQYF
TGTGCCAGCAGCTCCGGACGTCTGAGCTCCTACGAGCAGTACTTC
>.|TRBJ2-3|TRBV9|.
CASSPRGAVGDTQYF
TGTGCCAGCAGCCCACGGGGGGCTGTCGGAGATACGCAGTATTTT
>.|TRBJ2-1|TRBV2|.
CASSERSSYNEQFF
TGTGCCAGCAGTGAAAGGAGCTCGTACAATGAGCAGTTCTTC
>.|TRBJ1-5|TRBV4-2|.
CASSQGTGLVSNQPQHF
TGTGCCAGCAGCCAGGGGACGGGGTTGGTAAGCAATCAGCCCCAGCATTTT
>.|TRBJ2-7|TRBV5-6|TRBD1
CASSPGTGVEQYF
TGTGCCAGCAGCCCAGGGACAGGGGTGGAGCAGTACTTC
>.|TRBJ2-5|TRBV4-3|TRBD2
CASSGLAGGRLETQYF
TGCGCCAGCAGCGGTCTAGCGGGGGGACGGCTTGAGACCCAGTACTTC
>.|TRBJ2-7|TRBV7-9|.
CASSSEGYEQYF
TGTGCCAGCAGCTCAGAGGGTTACGAGCAGTACTTC
>.|TRBJ1-4|TRBV4-1|.
CASSQGSNEKLFF
TGCGCCAGCAGCCAAGGTAGTAATGAAAAACTGTTTTTT
>.|TRBJ2-3|TRBV6-6|.
CASSYSGNGGDTQYF
TGTGCCAGCAGTTACTCTGGGAATGGGGGAGATACGCAGTATTTT
>.|TRBJ1-6|TRBV27|.
CASSLGADSFWDSPLHF
TGTGCCAGCAGTTTGGGGGCTGACAGCTTCTGGGATTCACCCCTCCACTTT
>once|TRBJ1-4|TRBV5-6|.
CASSSALDSSANEKLFF
TGTGCCAGCAGCTCCGCCCTAGACAGCTCCGCTAATGAAAAACTGTTTTTT
>.|TRBJ2-7|TRBV10-3|.
CAISEESAEFSYEQYF
TGTGCCATCAGTGAGGAGTCAGCAGAATTCTCCTACGAGCAGTACTTC
>.|TRBJ2-7|TRBV4-1|.
CASSRHYGSSYEQYF
TGCGCCAGCAGCCGGCATTACGGGAGCTCCTACGAGCAGTACTTC